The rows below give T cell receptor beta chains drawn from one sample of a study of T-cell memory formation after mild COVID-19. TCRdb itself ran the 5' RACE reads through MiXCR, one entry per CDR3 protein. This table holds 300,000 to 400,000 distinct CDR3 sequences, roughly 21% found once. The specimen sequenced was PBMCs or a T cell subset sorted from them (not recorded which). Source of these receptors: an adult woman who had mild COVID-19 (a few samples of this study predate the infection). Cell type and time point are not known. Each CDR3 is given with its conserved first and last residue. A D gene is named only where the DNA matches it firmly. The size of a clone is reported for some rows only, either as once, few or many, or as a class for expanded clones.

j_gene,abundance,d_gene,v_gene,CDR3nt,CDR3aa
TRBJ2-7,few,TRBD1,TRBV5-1,TGCGCCAGCAGCGCGGGACAGGGTTCCTACGAGCAGTACTTC,CASSAGQGSYEQYF
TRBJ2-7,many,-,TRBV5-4,TGTGCCAGCAGTTCCTCGGCCTACGAGCAGTACTTC,CASSSSAYEQYF
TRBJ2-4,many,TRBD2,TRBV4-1,TGCGCCAGCAGCCAAGATTCCAGCGGGGGGCGCAACCGTTACAAAAACATTCAGTACTTC,CASSQDSSGGRNRYKNIQYF
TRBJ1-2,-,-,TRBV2,TGTGCCAGCAGATGGGACTCCGCTTCCTATGGCTACACCTTC,CASRWDSASYGYTF
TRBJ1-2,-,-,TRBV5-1,TGCGCCAGCAGCATCCCGACAGATGGCTACACCTTC,CASSIPTDGYTF
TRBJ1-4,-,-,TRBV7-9,TGTGCCAGCAGCTTTTTCGGGAACTCTAATGAAAAACTGTTTTTT,CASSFFGNSNEKLFF
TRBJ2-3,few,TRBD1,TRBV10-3,TGTGCCCTCAGTGCCGGGACAGGGGGGAATACGCAGTATTTT,CALSAGTGGNTQYF
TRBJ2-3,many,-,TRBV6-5,TGTGCCAGCAGTTACTCGGCTGCTCTTAGCACAGATACGCAGTATTTT,CASSYSAALSTDTQYF
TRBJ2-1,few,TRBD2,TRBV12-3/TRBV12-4,TGTGCCAGCAGTCTCCGGGGGGTCCAGTACAATGAGCAGTTCTTC,CASSLRGVQYNEQFF
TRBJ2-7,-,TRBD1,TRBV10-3,TGTGCCATCAGTGACCCGGGACAGGGGGCCTACGAGCAGTACTTC,CAISDPGQGAYEQYF
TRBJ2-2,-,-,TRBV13,TGTGCCAGCAGCTTAGGGACAAGGACCGGGGAGCTGTTTTTT,CASSLGTRTGELFF
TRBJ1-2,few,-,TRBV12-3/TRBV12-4,TGTGCCAGCAGCCACCGGACCTTTCACTATGGCTACACCTTC,CASSHRTFHYGYTF
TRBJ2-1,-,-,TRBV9,TGTGCCAGCAGCGTAGAAAGGGATGAGCAGTTCTTC,CASSVERDEQFF
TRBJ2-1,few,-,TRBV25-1,TGTGCCAGCAGTACTTCCGGGACACACTACAATGAGCAGTTCTTC,CASSTSGTHYNEQFF
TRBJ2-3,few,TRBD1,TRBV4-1,TGCGCCAGCAGCCAAACCGGGACAGGGGTCCTCGGAGATACGCAGTATTTT,CASSQTGTGVLGDTQYF
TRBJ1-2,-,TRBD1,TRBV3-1,TGTGCCAGCAGCCAACTACCCCAGGGGGCTGGCGGCTACACCTTC,CASSQLPQGAGGYTF
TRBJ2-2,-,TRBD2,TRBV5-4,TGTGCCAGCAGCCCGGCTAGCGGGAGGGCGACGCGCACCGGGGAGCGGTTTTTT,CASSPASGRATRTGERFF
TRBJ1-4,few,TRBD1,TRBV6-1,TGTGCCAGCAGCACCGGGACAGGGGGCCGGTGGGAAAAACTGTTTTTT,CASSTGTGGRWEKLFF
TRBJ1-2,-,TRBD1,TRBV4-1,TGCGCCAGCAGCCAAGAACAGTCCGCCAGGGGGGGCGGCTACACCTTC,CASSQEQSARGGGYTF
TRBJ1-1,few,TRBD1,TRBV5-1,TGCGCCAGCAGCTCTGGGACAGGGGATACTGAAGCTTTCTTT,CASSSGTGDTEAFF
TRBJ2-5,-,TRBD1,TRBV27,TGTGCCAGCAGTTTGACAGGGCTAGGGGAAGAGACCCAGTACTTC,CASSLTGLGEETQYF
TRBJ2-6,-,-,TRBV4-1,TGCGCCAGCAGCAGACAGGCGGACGTCAACGTCCTGACTTTC,CASSRQADVNVLTF
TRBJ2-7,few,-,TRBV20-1,TGCAGTGCTAGAGGTGGACAGCACTACGAGCAGTACTTC,CSARGGQHYEQYF
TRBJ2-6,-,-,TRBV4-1,TGCGCCAGCAGCTTTATAGGGTCTGGGGCCAACGTCCTGACTTTC,CASSFIGSGANVLTF